This T cell receptor beta chain is drawn from a study of blood T cell repertoires in COVID-19. As for the study in general: Acute and convalescent COVID-19 samples came from the United States, Italy and Spain.

Germline lookup yields CDR1 GTSNPN and CDR2 SVGIG (reference sequence). CDR3 size: 13 residues. Trimming at V came to 5 bases and at J to 4 bases, leaving 5 bases not matched to a gene. In the study's own analysis: Reference gene primer amplification yielded estimated nucleated cell counts. Assay: immunoSEQ multiplex PCR; the TCRdb copy retains only in-frame clones and omits some. V, J and clone size reflect that table, while D and trimming were determined from the DNA. The sample has 120,000 to 150,000 clones, around 80% seen once. The J gene is TRBJ1-2, the V gene TRBV30; 9 nucleotides align to TRBD1. The TCR comes from a human donor with acute or convalescent COVID-19. The donor label of this sample is uncertain. The specimen sequenced was peripheral blood. CDR3: CAWARDRVYGYTF. CDR3 in DNA: TGTGCCTGGGCCCGGGACAGGGTCTATGGCTACACCTTC.